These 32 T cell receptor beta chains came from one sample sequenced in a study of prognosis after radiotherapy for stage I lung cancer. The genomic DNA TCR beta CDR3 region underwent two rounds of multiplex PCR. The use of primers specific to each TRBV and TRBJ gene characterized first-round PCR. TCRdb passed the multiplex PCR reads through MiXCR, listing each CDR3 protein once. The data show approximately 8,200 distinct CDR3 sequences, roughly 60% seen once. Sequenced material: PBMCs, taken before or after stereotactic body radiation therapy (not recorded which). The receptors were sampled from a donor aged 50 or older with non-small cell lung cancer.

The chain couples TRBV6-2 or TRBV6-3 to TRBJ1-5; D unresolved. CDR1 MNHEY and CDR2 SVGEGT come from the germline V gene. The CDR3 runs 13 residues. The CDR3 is CVIRREGNQPQHF. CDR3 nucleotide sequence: TGTGTCATCAGGAGAGAGGGAAATCAGCCCCAGCATTTT.

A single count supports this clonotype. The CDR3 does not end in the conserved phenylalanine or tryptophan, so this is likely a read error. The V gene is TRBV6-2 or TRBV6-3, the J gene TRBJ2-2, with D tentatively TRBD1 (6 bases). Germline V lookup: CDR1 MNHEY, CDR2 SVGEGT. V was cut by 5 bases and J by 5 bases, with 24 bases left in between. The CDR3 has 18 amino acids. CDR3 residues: CASSESLLIGGITGELFY. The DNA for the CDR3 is TGTGCCAGCAGTGAATCCCTACTGATAGGGGGTATAACCGGGGAGCTGTTTTAT.

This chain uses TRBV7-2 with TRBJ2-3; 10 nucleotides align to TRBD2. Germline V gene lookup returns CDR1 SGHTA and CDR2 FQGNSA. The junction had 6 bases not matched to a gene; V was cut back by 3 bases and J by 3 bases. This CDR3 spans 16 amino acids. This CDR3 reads CASSFLVLAGTDTQYF. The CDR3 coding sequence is TGTGCCAGCAGCTTTTTGGTACTAGCGGGAACAGATACGCAGTATTTT.

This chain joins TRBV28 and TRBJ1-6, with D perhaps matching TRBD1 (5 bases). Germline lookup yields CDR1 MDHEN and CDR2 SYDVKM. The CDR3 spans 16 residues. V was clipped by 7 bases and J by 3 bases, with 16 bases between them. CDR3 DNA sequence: TGTGCCAGCATGCTAGGGGTAACGTTCTATAATTCACCCCTCCACTTT. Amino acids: CASMLGVTFYNSPLHF.

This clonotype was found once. CDR3 nucleotides: TGCAGTGCTAGGAGGGGATCCGGCACAGATACGCAGTATTTT. Translating gives CSARRGSGTDTQYF. The gene calls are TRBV20-1 and TRBJ2-3; D may match TRBD1 or TRBD2 (5 bases each). The CDR3 has 14 amino acids. CDR1 and CDR2 from the germline V gene are DFQATT and SNEGSKA (reference sequence). Trimming cost V 3 bases and J 1 base, with 11 bases left between them.

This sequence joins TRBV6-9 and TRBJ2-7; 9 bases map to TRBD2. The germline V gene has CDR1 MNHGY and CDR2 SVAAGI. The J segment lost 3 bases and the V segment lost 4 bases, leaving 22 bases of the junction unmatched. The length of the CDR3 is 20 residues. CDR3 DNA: TGTGCCAGCAGTTGCCCTCTTAGCGGGAGAAATTCTACTCGTTGCTACGAGCAGTACTTC. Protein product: CASSCPLSGRNSTRCYEQYF.

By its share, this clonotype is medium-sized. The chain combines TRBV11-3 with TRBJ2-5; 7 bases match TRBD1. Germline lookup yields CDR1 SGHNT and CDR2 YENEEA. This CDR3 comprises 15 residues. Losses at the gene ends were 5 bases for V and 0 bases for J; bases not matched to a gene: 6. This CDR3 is CASSPGQTNQETQYF. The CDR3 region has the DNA TGTGCCAGCAGCCCGGGACAGACGAACCAAGAGACCCAGTACTTC. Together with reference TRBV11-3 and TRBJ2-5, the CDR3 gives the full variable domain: EAGVVQSPRYKIIEKKQPVAFWCNPISGHNTLYWYLQNLGQGPELLIRYENEEAVDDSQLPKDRFSAERLKGVDSTLKIQPAELGDSAVYLCASSPGQTNQETQYFGPGTRLLVL.

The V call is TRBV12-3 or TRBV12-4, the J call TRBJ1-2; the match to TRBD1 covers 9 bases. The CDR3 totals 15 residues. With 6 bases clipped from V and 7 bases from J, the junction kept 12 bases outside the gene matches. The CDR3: CASRIIGTGRAGYTF. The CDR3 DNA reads TGTGCCAGCAGAATAATCGGGACAGGGCGGGCTGGCTACACCTTC.

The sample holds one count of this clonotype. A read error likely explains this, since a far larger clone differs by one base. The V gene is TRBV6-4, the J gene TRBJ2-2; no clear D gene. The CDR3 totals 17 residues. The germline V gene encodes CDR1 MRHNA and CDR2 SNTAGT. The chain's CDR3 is CASSYSISRANTGELFF. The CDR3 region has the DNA TGTGCCAGCAGTTACTCGATATCTCGCGCGAACACCGGGGAGCTGTTTTTT.

The chain's CDR3 is CASSRIEDTGELFF. CDR3 DNA sequence: TGTGCCAGCTCACGGATCGAGGACACCGGGGAGCTGTTTTTT. The rearrangement links TRBV18 to TRBJ2-2; D unresolved. The CDR3 is 14 amino acids. V lost 4 bases and J 3 bases, leaving 9 bases between the germline ends. Germline CDR1 reads KGHSH; CDR2 reads LQKENI.

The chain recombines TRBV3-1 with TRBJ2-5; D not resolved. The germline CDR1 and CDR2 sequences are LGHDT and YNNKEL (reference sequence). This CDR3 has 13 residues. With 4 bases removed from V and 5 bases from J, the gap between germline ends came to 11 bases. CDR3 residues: CASSRVNWETQYF. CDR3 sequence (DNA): TGTGCCAGCAGCCGGGTTAATTGGGAGACCCAGTACTTC.

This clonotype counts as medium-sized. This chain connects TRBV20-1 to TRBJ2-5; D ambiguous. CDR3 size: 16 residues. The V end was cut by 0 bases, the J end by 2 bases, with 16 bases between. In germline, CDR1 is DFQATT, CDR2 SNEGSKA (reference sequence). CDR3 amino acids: CSARDRVQVGQETQYF. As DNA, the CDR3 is TGCAGTGCTAGAGATAGGGTGCAGGTCGGACAAGAGACCCAGTACTTC.

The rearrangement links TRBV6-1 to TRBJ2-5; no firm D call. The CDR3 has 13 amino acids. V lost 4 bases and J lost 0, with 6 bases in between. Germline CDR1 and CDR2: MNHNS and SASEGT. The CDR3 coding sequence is TGTGCCAGCAGTGGCCCTAACCAAGAGACCCAGTACTTC. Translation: CASSGPNQETQYF.

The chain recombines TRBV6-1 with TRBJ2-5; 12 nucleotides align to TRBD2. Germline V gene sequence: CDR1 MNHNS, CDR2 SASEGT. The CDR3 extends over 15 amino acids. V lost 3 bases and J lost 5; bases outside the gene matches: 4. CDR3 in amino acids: CASSETSGGPETQYF. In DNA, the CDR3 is TGTGCCAGCAGTGAGACTAGCGGGGGCCCGGAGACCCAGTACTTC.

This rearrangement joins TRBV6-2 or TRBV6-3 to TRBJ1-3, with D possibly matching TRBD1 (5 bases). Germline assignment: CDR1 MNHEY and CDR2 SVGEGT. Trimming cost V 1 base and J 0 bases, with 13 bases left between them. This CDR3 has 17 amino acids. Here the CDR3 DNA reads TGTGCCAGCAGTTACTTGGGGGGTATAGGCTCTGGAAACACCATATATTTT. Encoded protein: CASSYLGGIGSGNTIYF.

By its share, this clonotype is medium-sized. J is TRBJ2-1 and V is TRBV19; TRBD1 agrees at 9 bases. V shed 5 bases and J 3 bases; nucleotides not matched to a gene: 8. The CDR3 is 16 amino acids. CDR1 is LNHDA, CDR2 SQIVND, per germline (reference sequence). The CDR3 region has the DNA TGTGCCAGTAGTTTTCCACGGACAGGGGACTACAATGAGCAGTTCTTC. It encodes CASSFPRTGDYNEQFF.

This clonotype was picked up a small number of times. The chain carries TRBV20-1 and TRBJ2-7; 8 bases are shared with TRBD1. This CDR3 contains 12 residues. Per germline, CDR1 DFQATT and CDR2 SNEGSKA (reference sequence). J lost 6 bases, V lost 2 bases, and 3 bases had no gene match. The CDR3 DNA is TGCAGTGCTAGATCGGACAGGGCCGAGCAGTACTTC. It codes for CSARSDRAEQYF.

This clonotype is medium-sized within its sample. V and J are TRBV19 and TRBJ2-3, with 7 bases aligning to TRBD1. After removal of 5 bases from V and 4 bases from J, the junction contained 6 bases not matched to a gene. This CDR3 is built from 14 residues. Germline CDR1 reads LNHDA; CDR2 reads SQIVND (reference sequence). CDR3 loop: CASSPAQGADTQYF. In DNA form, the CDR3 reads TGTGCCAGTAGTCCAGCCCAGGGGGCAGATACGCAGTATTTT. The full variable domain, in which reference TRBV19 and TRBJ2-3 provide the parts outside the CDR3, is DGGITQSPKYLFRKEGQNVTLSCEQNLNHDAMYWYRQDPGQGLRLIYYSQIVNDFQKGDIAEGYSVSREKKESFPLTVTSAQKNPTAFYLCASSPAQGADTQYFGPGTRLTVL.

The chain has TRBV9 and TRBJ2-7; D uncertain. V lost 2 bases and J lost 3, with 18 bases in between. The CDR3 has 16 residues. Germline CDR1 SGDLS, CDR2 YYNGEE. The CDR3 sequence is CASSVGLPPSSYEQYF. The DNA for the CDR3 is TGTGCCAGCAGCGTGGGCCTCCCCCCCTCAAGCTACGAGCAGTACTTC. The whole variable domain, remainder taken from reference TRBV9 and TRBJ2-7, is DSGVTQTPKHLITATGQRVTLRCSPRSGDLSVYWYQQSLDQGLQFLIQYYNGEERAKGNILERFSAQQFPDLHSELNLSSLELGDSALYFCASSVGLPPSSYEQYFGPGTRLTVT.

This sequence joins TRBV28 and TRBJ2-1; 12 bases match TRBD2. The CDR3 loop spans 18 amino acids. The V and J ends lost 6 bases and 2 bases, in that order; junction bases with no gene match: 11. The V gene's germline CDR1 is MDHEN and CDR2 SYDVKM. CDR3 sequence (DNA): TGTGCCAGCAGCCCGAATGGACTAGCGGGAATCCCCTACAATGAGCAGTTCTTC. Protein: CASSPNGLAGIPYNEQFF.

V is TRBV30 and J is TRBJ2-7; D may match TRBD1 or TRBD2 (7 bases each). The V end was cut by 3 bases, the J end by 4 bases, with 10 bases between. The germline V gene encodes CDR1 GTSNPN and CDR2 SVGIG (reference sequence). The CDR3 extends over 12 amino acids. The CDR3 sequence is CAWSRGGYEQYF. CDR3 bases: TGTGCCTGGAGCAGGGGGGGATACGAGCAGTACTTC.

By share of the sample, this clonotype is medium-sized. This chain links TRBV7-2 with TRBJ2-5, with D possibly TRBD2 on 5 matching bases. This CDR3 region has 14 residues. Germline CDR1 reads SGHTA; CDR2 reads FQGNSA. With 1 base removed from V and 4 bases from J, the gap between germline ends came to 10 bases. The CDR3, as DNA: TGTGCCAGCAGCTTAGGGGCTAGCCCAGAGACCCAGTACTTC. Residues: CASSLGASPETQYF.

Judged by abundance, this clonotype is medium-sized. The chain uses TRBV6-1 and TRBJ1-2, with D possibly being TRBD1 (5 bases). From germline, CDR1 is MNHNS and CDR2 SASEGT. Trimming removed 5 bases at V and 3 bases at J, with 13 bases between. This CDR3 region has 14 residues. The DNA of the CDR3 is TGTGCCAGCAGTTGGGAGGGGCCGGACTATGGCTACACCTTC. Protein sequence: CASSWEGPDYGYTF.

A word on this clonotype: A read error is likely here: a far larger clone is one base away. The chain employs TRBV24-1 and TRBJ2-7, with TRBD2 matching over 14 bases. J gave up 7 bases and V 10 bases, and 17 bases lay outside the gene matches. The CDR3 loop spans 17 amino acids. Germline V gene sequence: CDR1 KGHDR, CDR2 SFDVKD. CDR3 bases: TGTGCCACTAGCGATACTACGGGACTAGCGGGAGTCAATGAGCAGTACTTC. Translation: CATSDTTGLAGVNEQYF.

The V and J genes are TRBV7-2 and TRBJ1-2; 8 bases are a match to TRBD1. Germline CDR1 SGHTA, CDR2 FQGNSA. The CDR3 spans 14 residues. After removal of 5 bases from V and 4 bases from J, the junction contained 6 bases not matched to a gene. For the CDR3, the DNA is TGTGCCAGCAGCCACGGACAGGGAAGCTATGGCTACACCTTC. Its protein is CASSHGQGSYGYTF.

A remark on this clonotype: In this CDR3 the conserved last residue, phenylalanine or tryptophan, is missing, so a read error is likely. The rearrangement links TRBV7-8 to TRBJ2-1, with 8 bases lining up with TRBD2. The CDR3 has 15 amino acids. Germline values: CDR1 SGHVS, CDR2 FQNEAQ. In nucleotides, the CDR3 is TGTGCCAGCATCTTAGCTAGCGGGTGGGCCGGAGAGCAGTTCTCC. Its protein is CASILASGWAGEQFS.

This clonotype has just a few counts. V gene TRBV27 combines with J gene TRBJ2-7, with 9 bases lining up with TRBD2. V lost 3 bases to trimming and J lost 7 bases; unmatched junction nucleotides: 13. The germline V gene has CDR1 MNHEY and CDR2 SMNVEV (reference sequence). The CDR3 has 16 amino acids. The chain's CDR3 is CASSLTSGKLYNEQYF. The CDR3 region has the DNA TGTGCCAGCAGTTTGACTAGCGGTAAACTTTACAATGAGCAGTACTTC.

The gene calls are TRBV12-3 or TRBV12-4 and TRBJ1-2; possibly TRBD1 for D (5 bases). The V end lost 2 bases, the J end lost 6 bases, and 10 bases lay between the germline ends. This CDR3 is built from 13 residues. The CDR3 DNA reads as TGTGCCAGCAGTTTAATGGGGGAAGATGGCTACACCTTC. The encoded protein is CASSLMGEDGYTF.

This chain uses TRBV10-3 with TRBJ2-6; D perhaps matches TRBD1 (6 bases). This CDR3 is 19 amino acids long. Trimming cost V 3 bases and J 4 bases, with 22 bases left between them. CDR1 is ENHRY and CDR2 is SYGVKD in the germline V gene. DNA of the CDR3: TGTGCCATCAGTGACTCAACCACGACACAGGGTGCCGGGGCCAACGTCCTGACTTTC. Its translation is CAISDSTTTQGAGANVLTF.

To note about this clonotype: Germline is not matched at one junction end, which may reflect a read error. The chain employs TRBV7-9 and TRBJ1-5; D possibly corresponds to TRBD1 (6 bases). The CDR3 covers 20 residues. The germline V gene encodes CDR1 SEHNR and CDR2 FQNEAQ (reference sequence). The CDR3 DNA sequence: TGTGCCAGCATCTTAGTGTTGGCCCGACAGGTGTCCTATAGCAATCAGCCCCAGCATTTT. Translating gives CASILVLARQVSYSNQPQHF.

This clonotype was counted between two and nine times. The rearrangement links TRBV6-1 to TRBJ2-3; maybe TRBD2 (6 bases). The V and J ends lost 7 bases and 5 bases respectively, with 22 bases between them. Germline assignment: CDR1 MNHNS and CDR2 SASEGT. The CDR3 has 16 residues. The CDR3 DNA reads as TGTGCCAGCATCCCCCTGGGGGGTTCCGGCTTAGATACGCAGTATTTT. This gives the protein CASIPLGGSGLDTQYF.

The CDR3 coding sequence is TGTGCCAGCAGGATCAGGGGGGCAGAAGTCTATAATGAAAAACTGTTTTTT. This codes for CASRIRGAEVYNEKLFF. V is TRBV11-2 and J is TRBJ1-4; the match to TRBD1 covers 7 bases. CDR3 length: 17 residues. V was pared by 6 bases and J by 4 bases, with 14 bases of the junction left unmatched. Germline V gene data show CDR1 as SGHAT and CDR2 as FQNNGV. Full variable domain (outside the CDR3, taken from reference TRBV11-2 and TRBJ1-4): EAGVAQSPRYKIIEKRQSVAFWCNPISGHATLYWYQQILGQGPKLLIQFQNNGVVDDSQLPKDRFSAERLKGVDSTLKIQPAKLEDSAVYLCASRIRGAEVYNEKLFFGSGTQLSVL.